Each of the 21 T cell receptor beta chains below was sequenced from the same sample in a study of T cells in Graves' hyperthyroidism and ophthalmopathy. Researchers amplified the TCR beta CDR3 regions from RNA transcripts. In the first-round RT-PCR of the TCR CDR3, the HTBI primer set was used. TCRdb used MiXCR to reprocess the multiplex PCR reads, holding one entry per CDR3 protein. Among a few hundred thousand distinct CDR3 sequences listed, about 45% were seen once. Sequencing was performed on peripheral blood or thyroid tissue (not recorded which). Receptors were obtained from a woman under 30 with Graves' hyperthyroidism.

The rearrangement joins TRBV12-3 or TRBV12-4 to TRBJ2-7; 7 nucleotides agree with TRBD2. The CDR3 is made up of 14 amino acids. Trimming removed 10 bases from V and 4 bases from J; junction bases left unmatched: 13. Here the CDR3 reads CANGNPGLPYEQYF. The CDR3, as DNA: TGTGCCAACGGCAATCCGGGACTACCGTACGAGCAGTACTTC.

A few counts support this clonotype. The chain employs TRBV12-3 or TRBV12-4 and TRBJ2-5; TRBD2 matches 10 bases. With V trimmed by 6 bases and J by 5 bases, 6 bases remained unmatched. This CDR3 region has 14 residues. CDR3 DNA: TGTGCCAGCAGCCGACTAGCGGGCGGGGAGACCCAGTACTTC. This translates into CASSRLAGGETQYF.

This clonotype has a handful of counts. The chain couples TRBV6-1 to TRBJ1-2, with D tentatively TRBD1 (6 bases). Germline values: CDR1 MNHNS, CDR2 SASEGT. V lost 6 bases to trimming and J lost 6 bases, with 17 bases between them. This CDR3 is built from 14 residues. CDR3 in amino acids: CASSAFPQGNGYTF. Here the CDR3 DNA reads TGTGCCAGCAGCGCATTTCCACAGGGAAATGGCTACACCTTC.

V gene TRBV29-1 combines with J gene TRBJ1-1, with 10 bases aligning to TRBD1. The CDR3 consists of 13 residues. Germline CDR1 is SQVTM and CDR2 is ANQGSEA. This CDR3 reads CILGTGDTTEAFF. CDR3 DNA: TGCATCCTGGGGACAGGGGATACGACTGAAGCTTTCTTT.

V usage is TRBV7-2 and J usage is TRBJ2-5; the D gene could be TRBD1 or TRBD2 (5 bases each). The CDR3 runs 14 residues. The V gene's germline CDR1 is SGHTA and CDR2 FQGNSA. Trimming shortened V by 3 bases and J by 5 bases, and 13 bases separated the two germline ends. CDR3 protein: CASSLFEGWETQYF. CDR3 DNA: TGTGCCAGCAGCTTGTTTGAGGGGTGGGAGACCCAGTACTTC.

This clonotype was counted ten times or more. The chain couples TRBV24-1 to TRBJ1-5, with a tentative D call TRBD1 (6 bases). The V end lost 2 bases, the J end lost 0 bases, and 13 bases lay between the germline ends. This CDR3 comprises 17 residues. Per the germline V gene, CDR1 is KGHDR and CDR2 is SFDVKD. The CDR3 region has the DNA TGTGCCACCAGTGATTCGGCAGGGGATTATAGCAATCAGCCCCAGCATTTT. Protein: CATSDSAGDYSNQPQHF.

This clonotype was observed a handful of times. The CDR3 DNA follows: TGCAGTGCTATAGTGGGGGGAGGAGAGACCCAGTACTTC. This gives the protein CSAIVGGGETQYF. The chain has TRBV20-1 and TRBJ2-5; possible D gene TRBD2, 6 bases. The CDR3 covers 13 residues. Germline loops: CDR1 DFQATT, CDR2 SNEGSKA (reference sequence). V lost 4 bases and J lost 4, with 13 bases in between.

This clonotype was observed a handful of times. The chain employs TRBV11-2 and TRBJ2-2; D may be TRBD1 (5 bases). The CDR3 sequence is 13 residues long. Germline values: CDR1 SGHAT, CDR2 FQNNGV. V lost 6 bases, J lost 2 bases, and 7 bases lay in between. The CDR3 spells CASSWGNTGELFF. CDR3 bases: TGTGCCAGCAGTTGGGGCAACACCGGGGAGCTGTTTTTT.

This clonotype appeared many times. The rearrangement links TRBV10-3 to TRBJ2-7, with a possible D match to TRBD2 (6 bases). Germline V CDR1 and CDR2: ENHRY, SYGVKD. The CDR3 sequence is 12 residues long. V lost 7 bases, J lost 9 bases, and 16 bases lay in between. The CDR3 DNA reads as TGTGCCATCACCTCCGGGGAGGTCCCGCAGTACTTC. Translating gives CAITSGEVPQYF.

This clonotype was seen a handful of times. At one of its ends the junction is not consistent with the germline gene, which may arise from a read error. The chain joins TRBV10-3 to TRBJ1-5, with D maybe TRBD1 (6 bases). Germline CDR1 ENHRY, CDR2 SYGVKD. The CDR3 is 16 residues long. The CDR3 nucleotides read TGTGCCAGCAGTCTCAACAGGGCGGCGGGCAATCAGCCCCAGCATTTT. Encoded protein: CASSLNRAAGNQPQHF.

This clonotype was found many times. The chain recombines TRBV15 with TRBJ1-1; D remains unclear. The CDR3 has 15 amino acids. The germline V and J ends were trimmed by 4 bases and 3 bases, with 15 bases remaining between them. CDR1 is LNHNV, CDR2 YYDKDF, per germline (reference sequence). CDR3 DNA: TGTGCCACCAGCACCCTTCTTGGACGGTACACTGAAGCTTTCTTT. Translation gives CATSTLLGRYTEAFF.

The chain is built from TRBV5-1 and TRBJ2-7, with D maybe TRBD1 (6 bases). Trimming removed 3 bases from V and 1 base from J, with 17 bases in between. Germline V gene sequence: CDR1 SGHRS, CDR2 YFSETQ. This CDR3 spans 16 amino acids. Here the CDR3 reads CASSYGPRGSSYEQYF. CDR3 sequence (DNA): TGCGCCAGCAGCTATGGACCCAGGGGTAGTTCCTACGAGCAGTACTTC.

V and J are TRBV24-1 and TRBJ2-7, with TRBD2 identical over 10 bases. CDR3 size: 14 residues. J lost 4 bases, V lost 4 bases, and 3 bases had no gene match. Germline assignment: CDR1 KGHDR and CDR2 SFDVKD. The CDR3 spells CATSDLTSGYEQYF. For the CDR3, the DNA is TGTGCCACCAGTGACCTGACTAGCGGGTACGAGCAGTACTTC.

Concerning this clonotype: A much larger clone sits a single nucleotide away, making a read error possible. The chain recombines TRBV10-3 with TRBJ2-5, with D possibly being TRBD2 (6 bases). The V gene's germline CDR1 is ENHRY and CDR2 SYGVKD. The CDR3 loop spans 15 amino acids. The CDR3 DNA sequence: TGTGCCATCAGTTTGGAGGGCGCCTCACAAGGGACCCAGTACTTC. Translating gives CAISLEGASQGTQYF.

In DNA form, the CDR3 reads TGTGCCAGTACCCGGGGACGCTATAATTCACCCCTCCACTTT. It encodes CASTRGRYNSPLHF. The chain has TRBV19 and TRBJ1-6; weak D call: TRBD1 (5 bases). Germline V gene lookup returns CDR1 LNHDA and CDR2 SQIVND (reference sequence). The CDR3 contains 14 residues. Trimming stripped 7 bases from V and 3 bases from J, with 10 bases between.

The rearrangement uses TRBV25-1 and TRBJ2-7, with 8 bases that match TRBD2. The CDR3 spans 15 residues. CDR1 is MGHDK and CDR2 is SYGVNS in the germline V gene. The V gene end was trimmed by 1 base and the J gene end by 0 bases; junction bases not matched to a gene: 2. CDR3 sequence reads: CASSESSGLSYEQYF. In DNA form, the CDR3 reads TGTGCCAGCAGTGAATCTAGCGGGCTCTCCTACGAGCAGTACTTC.

This clonotype was seen a few times. The V call is TRBV10-3, the J call TRBJ2-5; weak D call: TRBD1 (5 bases). CDR3 length: 14 amino acids. Trimming pared 4 bases from V and 2 bases from J, leaving 11 bases between. Looked up from germline, CDR1 is ENHRY and CDR2 is SYGVKD. Here the CDR3 DNA reads TGTGCCATCAGTGGAGACAGTAGACAAGAGACCCAGTACTTC. Encoded protein: CAISGDSRQETQYF.

This clonotype was observed a few times. The J gene is TRBJ1-6, the V gene TRBV25-1; 7 nucleotides agree with TRBD1. This CDR3 comprises 18 residues. The J segment lost 4 bases and the V segment lost 6 bases, leaving 15 bases of the junction unmatched. CDR1 is MGHDK and CDR2 is SYGVNS in the germline V gene. The CDR3 coding sequence is TGTGCCAGCAGGTCCAGTGGAACCCGGGACAGATATAATTCACCCCTCCACTTT. This translates into CASRSSGTRDRYNSPLHF.

This clonotype has only a few counts. This chain joins TRBV7-9 and TRBJ1-1; the match to TRBD1 covers 7 bases. This CDR3 has 14 residues. J was trimmed by 7 bases and V by 3 bases; bases with no gene match: 8. The germline V gene has CDR1 SEHNR and CDR2 FQNEAQ (reference sequence). CDR3: CASSLMTGLREAFF. The CDR3 bases are TGTGCCAGCAGCTTGATGACAGGGTTGCGTGAAGCTTTCTTT.

This clonotype showed up just a few times. The V gene is TRBV9, the J gene TRBJ2-7; maybe TRBD1 (6 bases). V was clipped by 4 bases and J by 3 bases, with 11 bases between them. This CDR3 comprises 13 residues. Germline CDR1 is SGDLS and CDR2 is YYNGEE. The CDR3 DNA sequence: TGTGCCAGCAGCTTCGGACAGAACTACGAGCAGTACTTC. This translates into CASSFGQNYEQYF.

This clonotype was detected many times. DNA for the CDR3: TGTGCCATGGGACGGAACGTTGAAAAACTGTTTTTT. Its protein is CAMGRNVEKLFF. The chain couples TRBV2 to TRBJ1-4; maybe TRBD1 (5 bases). V was trimmed by 10 bases and J by 7 bases, leaving 13 bases between them. The CDR3 has 12 residues. Germline loops: CDR1 SNHLY, CDR2 FYNNEI.